This T cell receptor beta chain was sequenced in a study of blood T cells in healthy people across ages. PCR was performed a second time for about 7 to 12 cycles using a sample-barcoded 5' primer and a J-beta primer mix. All cDNA molecules were each tagged by a template-switch adaptor with 12 random nucleotides. No fewer than 2.5 million CDR3-containing paired-end reads came from each sample. TCRdb re-derived calls from the 5' RACE reads in MiXCR, one entry per CDR3 protein. The table records 650,000 to 900,000 distinct CDR3 sequences, 55% to 65% of them present only once. General study points: Not knowing donor CMV status may have confounded expanded clonotype changes.

On this clonotype: Antigen: not known.

The sequenced sample was blood. The receptor's source is a man aged 25 to 40 in good health.

CDR3 sequence: CSAEGDTQYF. The CDR3 DNA reads TGCAGCGCAGAGGGGGATACGCAGTATTTT. The chain carries TRBV29-1 and TRBJ2-3, with D tentatively TRBD1 or TRBD2 (5 bases each). CDR1 is SQVTM and CDR2 is ANQGSEA in the germline V gene. V shed 7 bases and J shed 6 bases, with 8 bases lying between them. The CDR3 spans 10 residues.